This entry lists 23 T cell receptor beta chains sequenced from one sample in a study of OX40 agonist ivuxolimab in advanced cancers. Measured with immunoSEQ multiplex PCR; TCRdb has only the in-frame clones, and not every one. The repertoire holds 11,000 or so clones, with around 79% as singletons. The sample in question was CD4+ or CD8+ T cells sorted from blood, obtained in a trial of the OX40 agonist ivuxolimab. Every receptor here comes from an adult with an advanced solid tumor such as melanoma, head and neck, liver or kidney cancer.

The CDR3 sequence: CASSGQGVTQYF. The DNA for the CDR3 is TGTGCCAGCAGCGGGCAAGGCGTTACGCAGTATTTT. The chain uses TRBV9 and TRBJ2-3; D uncertain. The CDR3 extends over 12 amino acids. Trimming removed 3 bases at V and 8 bases at J, with 10 bases between. CDR1 is SGDLS, CDR2 YYNGEE, per germline. Together with reference TRBV9 and TRBJ2-3, the CDR3 gives the full variable domain: DSGVTQTPKHLITATGQRVTLRCSPRSGDLSVYWYQQSLDQGLQFLIQYYNGEERAKGNILERFSAQQFPDLHSELNLSSLELGDSALYFCASSGQGVTQYFGPGTRLTVL.

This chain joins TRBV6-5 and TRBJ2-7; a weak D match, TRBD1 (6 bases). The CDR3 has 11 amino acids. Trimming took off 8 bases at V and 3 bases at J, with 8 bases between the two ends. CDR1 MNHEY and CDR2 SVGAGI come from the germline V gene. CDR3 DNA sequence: TGTGCCAGCTCGGACAGCTACGAGCAGTACTTC. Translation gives CASSDSYEQYF.

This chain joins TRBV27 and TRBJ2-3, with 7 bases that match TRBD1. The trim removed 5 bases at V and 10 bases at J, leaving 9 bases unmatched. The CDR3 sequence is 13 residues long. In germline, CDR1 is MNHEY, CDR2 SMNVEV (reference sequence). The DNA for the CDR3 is TGTGCCAGCAGTCTCTGGACAGGTCACCCGCAGTATTTT. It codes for CASSLWTGHPQYF.

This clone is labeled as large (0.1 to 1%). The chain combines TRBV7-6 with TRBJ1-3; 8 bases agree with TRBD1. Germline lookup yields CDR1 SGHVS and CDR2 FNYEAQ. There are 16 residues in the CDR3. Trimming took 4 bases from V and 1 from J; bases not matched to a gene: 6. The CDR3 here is CASSSEQGASGNTIYF. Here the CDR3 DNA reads TGTGCCAGCAGCTCTGAGCAGGGGGCTTCTGGAAACACCATATATTTT.

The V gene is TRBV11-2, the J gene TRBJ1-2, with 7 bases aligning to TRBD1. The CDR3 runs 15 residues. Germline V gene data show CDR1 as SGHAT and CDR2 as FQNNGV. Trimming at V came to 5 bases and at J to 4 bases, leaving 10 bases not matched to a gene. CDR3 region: CASSGDRDRLYGYTF. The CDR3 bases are TGTGCCAGCAGCGGGGACCGGGACAGACTCTATGGCTACACCTTC.

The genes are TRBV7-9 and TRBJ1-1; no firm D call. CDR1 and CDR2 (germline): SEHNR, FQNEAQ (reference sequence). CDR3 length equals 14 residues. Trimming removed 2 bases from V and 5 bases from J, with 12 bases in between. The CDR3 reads CASSLSLRETEAFF. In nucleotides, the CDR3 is TGTGCCAGCAGCTTATCTCTGAGGGAGACTGAAGCTTTCTTT.

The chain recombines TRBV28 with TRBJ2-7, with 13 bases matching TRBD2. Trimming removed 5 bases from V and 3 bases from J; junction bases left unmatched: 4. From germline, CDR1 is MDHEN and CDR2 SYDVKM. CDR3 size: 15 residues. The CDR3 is CASSPGTSGIYEQYF. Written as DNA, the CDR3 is TGTGCCAGCAGTCCAGGGACTAGCGGGATCTACGAGCAGTACTTC.

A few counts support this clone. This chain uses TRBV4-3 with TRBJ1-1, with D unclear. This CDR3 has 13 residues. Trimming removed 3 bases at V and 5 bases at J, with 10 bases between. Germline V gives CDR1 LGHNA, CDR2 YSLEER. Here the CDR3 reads CASSQKGKTEAFF. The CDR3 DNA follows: TGCGCCAGCAGCCAGAAAGGGAAAACTGAAGCTTTCTTT.

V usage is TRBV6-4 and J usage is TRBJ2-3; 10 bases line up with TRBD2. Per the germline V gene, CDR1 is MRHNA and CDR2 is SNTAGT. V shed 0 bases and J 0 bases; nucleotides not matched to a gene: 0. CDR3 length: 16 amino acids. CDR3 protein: CASSDSTSGSTDTQYF. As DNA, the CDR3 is TGTGCCAGCAGTGACTCGACTAGCGGGAGCACAGATACGCAGTATTTT.

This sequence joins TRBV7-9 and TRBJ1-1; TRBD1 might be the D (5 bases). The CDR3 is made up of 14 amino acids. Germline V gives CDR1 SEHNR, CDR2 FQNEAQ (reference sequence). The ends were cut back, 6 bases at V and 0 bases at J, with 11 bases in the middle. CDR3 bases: TGTGCCAGCAGGTCAGGGTTCGTGAACACTGAAGCTTTCTTT. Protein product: CASRSGFVNTEAFF. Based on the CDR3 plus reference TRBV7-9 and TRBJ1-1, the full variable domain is DTGVSQNPRHKITKRGQNVTFRCDPISEHNRLYWYRQTLGQGPEFLTYFQNEAQLEKSRLLSDRFSAERPKGSFSTLEIQRTEQGDSAMYLCASRSGFVNTEAFFGQGTRLTVV.

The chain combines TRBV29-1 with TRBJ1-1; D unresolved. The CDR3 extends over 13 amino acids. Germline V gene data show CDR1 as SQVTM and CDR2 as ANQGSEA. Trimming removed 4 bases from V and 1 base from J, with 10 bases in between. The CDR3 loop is CSVGIPENTEAFF. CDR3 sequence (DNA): TGCAGCGTTGGTATCCCAGAGAACACTGAAGCTTTCTTT. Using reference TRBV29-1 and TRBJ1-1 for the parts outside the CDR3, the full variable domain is SAVISQKPSRDICQRGTSLTIQCQVDSQVTMMFWYRQQPGQSLTLIATANQGSEATYESGFVIDKFPISRPNLTFSTLTVSNMSPEDSSIYLCSVGIPENTEAFFGQGTRLTVV.

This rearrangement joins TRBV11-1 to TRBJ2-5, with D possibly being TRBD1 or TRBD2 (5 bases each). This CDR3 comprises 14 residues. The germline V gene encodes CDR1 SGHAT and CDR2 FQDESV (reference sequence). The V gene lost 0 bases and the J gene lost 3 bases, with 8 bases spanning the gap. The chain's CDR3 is CASSLAGEKETQYF. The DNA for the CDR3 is TGTGCCAGCAGCTTAGCGGGGGAAAAAGAGACCCAGTACTTC.

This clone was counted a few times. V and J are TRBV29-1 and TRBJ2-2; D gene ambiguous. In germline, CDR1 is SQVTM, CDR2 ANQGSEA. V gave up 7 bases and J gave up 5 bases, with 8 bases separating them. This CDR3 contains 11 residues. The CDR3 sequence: CSGGRTGELFF. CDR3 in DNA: TGCAGCGGGGGAAGGACCGGGGAGCTGTTTTTT.

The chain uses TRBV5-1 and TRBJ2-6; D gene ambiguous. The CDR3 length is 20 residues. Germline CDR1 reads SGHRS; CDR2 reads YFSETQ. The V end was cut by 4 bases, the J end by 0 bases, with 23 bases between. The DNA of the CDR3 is TGCGCCAGCAGCCCTATCGCCACCGGGCCTCGGAGCTCTGGGGCCAACGTCCTGACTTTC. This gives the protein CASSPIATGPRSSGANVLTF.

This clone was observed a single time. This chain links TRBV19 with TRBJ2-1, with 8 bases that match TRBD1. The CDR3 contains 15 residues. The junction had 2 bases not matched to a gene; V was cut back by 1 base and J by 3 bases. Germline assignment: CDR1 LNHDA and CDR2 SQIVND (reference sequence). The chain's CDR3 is CASSIGDRSYNEQFF. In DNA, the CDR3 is TGTGCCAGTAGTATAGGGGACAGGAGCTACAATGAGCAGTTCTTC.

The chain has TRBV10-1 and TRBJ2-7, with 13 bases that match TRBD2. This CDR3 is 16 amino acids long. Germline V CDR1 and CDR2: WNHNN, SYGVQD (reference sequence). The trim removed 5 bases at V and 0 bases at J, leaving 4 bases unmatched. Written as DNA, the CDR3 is TGCGCCAGCAGTCCGGGACTAGCGGGGAGCTCCTACGAGCAGTACTTC. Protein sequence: CASSPGLAGSSYEQYF.

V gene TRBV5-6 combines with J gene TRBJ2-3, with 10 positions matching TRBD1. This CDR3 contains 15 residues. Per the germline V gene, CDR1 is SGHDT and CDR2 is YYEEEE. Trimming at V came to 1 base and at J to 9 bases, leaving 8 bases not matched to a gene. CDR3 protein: CASSLRTGGTATQYF. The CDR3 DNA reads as TGTGCCAGCAGCTTGAGGACAGGGGGGACGGCAACGCAGTATTTT.

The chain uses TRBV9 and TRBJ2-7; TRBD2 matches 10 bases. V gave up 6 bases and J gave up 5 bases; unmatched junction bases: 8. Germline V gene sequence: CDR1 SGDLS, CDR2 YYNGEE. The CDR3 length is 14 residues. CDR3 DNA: TGTGCCAGCAACACGGGACTAGCGTCCAACGAGCAGTACTTC. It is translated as CASNTGLASNEQYF.

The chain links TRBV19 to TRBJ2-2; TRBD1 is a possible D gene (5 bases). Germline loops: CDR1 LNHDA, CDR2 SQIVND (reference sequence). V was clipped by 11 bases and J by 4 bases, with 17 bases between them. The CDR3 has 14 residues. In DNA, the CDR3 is TGTGCCTCTTTTTTAGGGGCAGGCACCGGGGAGCTGTTTTTT. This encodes CASFLGAGTGELFF. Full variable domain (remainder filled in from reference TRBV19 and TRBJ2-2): DGGITQSPKYLFRKEGQNVTLSCEQNLNHDAMYWYRQDPGQGLRLIYYSQIVNDFQKGDIAEGYSVSREKKESFPLTVTSAQKNPTAFYLCASFLGAGTGELFFGEGSRLTVL.

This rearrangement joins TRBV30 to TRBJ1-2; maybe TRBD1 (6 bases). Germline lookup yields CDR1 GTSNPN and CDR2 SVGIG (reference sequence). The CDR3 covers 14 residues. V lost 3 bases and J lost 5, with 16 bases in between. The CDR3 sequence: CAWRLKGGDYGYTF. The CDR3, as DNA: TGTGCCTGGAGGTTAAAGGGGGGGGATTATGGCTACACCTTC.

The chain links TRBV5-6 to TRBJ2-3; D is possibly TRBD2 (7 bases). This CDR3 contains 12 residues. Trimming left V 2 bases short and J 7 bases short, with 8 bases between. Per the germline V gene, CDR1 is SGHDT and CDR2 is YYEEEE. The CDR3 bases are TGTGCCAGCAGCTTCGGGGGGCATACGCAGTATTTT. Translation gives CASSFGGHTQYF.

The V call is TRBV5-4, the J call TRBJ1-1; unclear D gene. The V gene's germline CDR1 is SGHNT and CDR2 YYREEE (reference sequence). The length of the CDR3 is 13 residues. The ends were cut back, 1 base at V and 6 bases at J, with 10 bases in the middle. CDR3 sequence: CASSLSEGPEAFF. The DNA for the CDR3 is TGTGCCAGCAGCTTGTCCGAGGGCCCTGAAGCTTTCTTT.

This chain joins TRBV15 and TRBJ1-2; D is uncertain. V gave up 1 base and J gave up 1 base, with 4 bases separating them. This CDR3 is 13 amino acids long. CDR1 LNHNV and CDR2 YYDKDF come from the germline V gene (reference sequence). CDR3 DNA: TGTGCCACCAGCAGAGGCAGTAACTATGGCTACACCTTC. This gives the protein CATSRGSNYGYTF.